Listed below are T cell receptor beta chains from one sample, sequenced in a study of shared clonotypes between healthy human individuals. Measured with immunoSEQ multiplex PCR; TCRdb has only the in-frame clones, and not every one. The sample includes some 600,000 clones, approximately 96% of them seen just once. The specimen was naive CD8+ T cells sorted from blood. These receptors originate from a woman in her twenties or thirties in good health. The CDR3 runs from the conserved cysteine through the conserved F or W. The D gene is left open where the match is weak. A row's size may be missing; if present it is once, few, many or a size class.

TRBJ2-2 | once | TRBV7-2 | TRBD1 | TGTGCCAGCAGCTTATCCGGGACAGGGTCCCTAATTTTCGGGGAGCTGTTTTTT | CASSLSGTGSLIFGELFF
TRBJ2-1 | - | TRBV27 | - | TGTGCCAGCAGTTTCGGACTAGAGCAGTTCTTC | CASSFGLEQFF
TRBJ2-3 | - | TRBV25-1 | - | TGTGCCAGCAGTCTGACGGAACCCAATACGCAGTATTTT | CASSLTEPNTQYF
TRBJ2-7 | - | TRBV27 | - | TGTGCCAGCAGTTGGGGGCTAGCGGTCTCCGCCTACGAGCAGTACTTC | CASSWGLAVSAYEQYF
TRBJ2-7 | once | TRBV5-1 | TRBD1 | TGCGCCAGCAGCCTAGAACCGGGACAGGTCTACGAGCAGTACTTC | CASSLEPGQVYEQYF
TRBJ2-5 | - | TRBV28 | TRBD2 | TGTGCCAGCAGCCCGGGACTAGCGGGAGTCGGTGGATCGGAGACCCAGTACTTC | CASSPGLAGVGGSETQYF
TRBJ2-1 | - | TRBV28 | TRBD2 | TGTGCCAGCAGCCCACCGGGACTAGCGGGACACAATGAGCAGTTCTTC | CASSPPGLAGHNEQFF
TRBJ2-1 | - | TRBV4-1 | TRBD2 | TGCGCCAGCAGAACGACTAGCGGGAGATTCAATGAGCAGTTCTTC | CASRTTSGRFNEQFF
TRBJ1-5 | - | TRBV2 | - | TGTGCCAGCAGTTTAGGTCCCATACAGCGACCCAATCAGCCCCAGCATTTT | CASSLGPIQRPNQPQHF
TRBJ2-3 | - | TRBV10-3 | - | TGTGCCATCAGTGAGTCGAAGGGCGGGAGCACAGATACGCAGTATTTT | CAISESKGGSTDTQYF
TRBJ2-1 | - | TRBV19 | - | TGTGCCAGTAGTCGACTGGCCAATGAGCAGTTCTTC | CASSRLANEQFF
TRBJ2-3 | - | TRBV27 | TRBD2 | TGTGCCAGCCAAGGGACTAGCGGGGGCTGGGATACGCAGTATTTT | CASQGTSGGWDTQYF
TRBJ1-1 | - | TRBV4-2 | - | TGTGCCAGCACCGCGGCAGGCGCGAACACTGAAGCTTTCTTT | CASTAAGANTEAFF
TRBJ2-7 | - | TRBV6-1 | - | TGTGCCAGCAGTGAAGCGCTTCATGACCACTCCTACGAGCAGTACTTC | CASSEALHDHSYEQYF
TRBJ2-5 | once | TRBV13 | TRBD1 | TGTGCCAGCAGCTTAGGGGGACAGGGCTTATTGGAGACCCAGTACTTC | CASSLGGQGLLETQYF
TRBJ2-7 | - | TRBV28 | - | TGTGCCAGCACCCACCCGAGGAATACGTCGTACGAGCAGTACTTC | CASTHPRNTSYEQYF
TRBJ2-5 | - | TRBV5-1 | TRBD2 | TGCGCCAGCAGCCTCGGACTAGCCCCCTACCAAGAGACCCAGTACTTC | CASSLGLAPYQETQYF
TRBJ1-5 | - | TRBV4-2 | TRBD1 | TGTGCCAGCAGCCAAGGACGACAGGGGCCTCAGCCCCAGCATTTT | CASSQGRQGPQPQHF
TRBJ1-1 | - | TRBV5-1 | - | TGCGCCAGCAGCCCTCAAGGGGGTACTGAAGCTTTCTTT | CASSPQGGTEAFF
TRBJ2-7 | once | TRBV28 | - | TGTGCCAGCAGTTCCTCCAACAGGCGGGGGCCCTCCTACGAGCAGTACTTC | CASSSSNRRGPSYEQYF
TRBJ2-7 | - | TRBV28 | - | TGTGCCAGCAGTGTACACGGCCACTCCTACGAGCAGTACTTC | CASSVHGHSYEQYF
TRBJ2-7 | - | TRBV11-2 | TRBD1 | TGTGCCAGCAGCTTAGATACAGGGGTTGGCGCCTACGAGCAGTACTTC | CASSLDTGVGAYEQYF
TRBJ2-7 | - | TRBV19 | TRBD2 | TGTGCCAGTAGTATAGGCGGGACTACCTACGAGCAGTACTTC | CASSIGGTTYEQYF
TRBJ2-1 | once | TRBV27 | - | TGTGCCAGCAGTTCCCTAAGGGCGGGGACCGAGCAGTTCTTC | CASSSLRAGTEQFF
TRBJ1-1 | - | TRBV30 | TRBD1 | TGTGCCTGGAGTGTAACAGGGGGCAACACTGAAGCTTTCTTT | CAWSVTGGNTEAFF
TRBJ2-7 | - | TRBV28 | - | TGTGCCAGCAGTCCCCTTTCCGGGGAAAGTTACGAGCAGTACTTC | CASSPLSGESYEQYF
TRBJ2-2 | - | TRBV19 | TRBD1 | TGTGCCAGTAGAACAGGGGGGTACACCGGGGAGCTGTTTTTT | CASRTGGYTGELFF
TRBJ2-1 | - | TRBV20-1 | - | TGCAGTGCTGCCCCTGACAATGAGCAGTTCTTC | CSAAPDNEQFF
TRBJ2-7 | - | TRBV27 | - | TGTGCCAGCAGTCTTAGCTCCTACGAGCAGTACTTC | CASSLSSYEQYF
TRBJ1-2 | - | TRBV29-1 | - | TGCAGCGTTGGGGATATGGACGGACTACCTAACTATGGCTACACCTTC | CSVGDMDGLPNYGYTF
TRBJ2-7 | - | TRBV19 | TRBD1 | TGTGCCAGTTCGATTTCCCACTCCGGGACAGACTCCTACGAGCAGTACTTC | CASSISHSGTDSYEQYF
TRBJ1-1 | - | TRBV28 | - | TGTGCCAGCAGACCAGGGGACAACACTGAAGCTTTCTTT | CASRPGDNTEAFF
TRBJ1-5 | - | TRBV10-3 | - | TGTGCCATCAGTGGGAGGGGTCGCAATCAGCCCCAGCATTTT | CAISGRGRNQPQHF
TRBJ1-3 | - | TRBV6-5 | TRBD1 | TGTGCCAGCAGTTACGCAGGGGGCAGCGCTGGAAACACCATATATTTT | CASSYAGGSAGNTIYF
TRBJ2-5 | - | TRBV28 | - | TGTGCCAGCAGCGAGTACCAAGAGACCCAGTACTTC | CASSEYQETQYF
TRBJ2-1 | - | TRBV28 | TRBD2 | TGTGCCAGCAAATTAGCGGGGAGCTCCTACAATGAGCAGTTCTTC | CASKLAGSSYNEQFF
TRBJ1-5 | few | TRBV27 | - | TGTGCCAGCAGCCGGGGGTATAGCAATCAGCCCCAGCATTTT | CASSRGYSNQPQHF
TRBJ2-4 | - | TRBV5-4 | TRBD2 | TGTGCCAGCAGCCCACCTAGCGGGAGGGCGGTTTGGACCCAAAACATTCAGTACTTC | CASSPPSGRAVWTQNIQYF
TRBJ2-7 | - | TRBV13 | - | TGTGCCAGCAGCGAGAGGGGACACCAGCCAGCCAGCGAGCAGTACTTC | CASSERGHQPASEQYF
TRBJ2-7 | - | TRBV29-1 | - | TGCAGCGTTGAACCTGACTCATCCTACGAGCAGTACTTC | CSVEPDSSYEQYF
TRBJ2-2 | - | TRBV9 | TRBD2 | TGTGCCAGCAGCGGCCTGCTAGCGGGTAACACCGGGGAGCTGTTTTTT | CASSGLLAGNTGELFF
TRBJ2-3 | - | TRBV7-9 | - | TGTGCCAGCAGCCTAATGACCTCCGGGGCAGATACGCAGTATTTT | CASSLMTSGADTQYF
TRBJ2-3 | - | TRBV19 | - | TGTGCCAGTAGAAACACACAATCCCTCTCGGGGTTTCGTACGCAGTATTTT | CASRNTQSLSGFRTQYF
TRBJ2-1 | - | TRBV5-4 | - | TGTGCCAGCAGACGGGAGACAGGGTCTGAGCAGTTCTTC | CASRRETGSEQFF
TRBJ2-7 | - | TRBV5-4 | - | TGTGCCAGCAGCTTGGATAGGGCGTACGAGCAGTACTTC | CASSLDRAYEQYF